The 22 T cell receptor beta chains listed next were all sequenced from one sample in a study of blood T cell repertoires in COVID-19. Clones were sequenced by immunoSEQ multiplex PCR, and TCRdb holds only the in-frame ones, with some missing. In the table there are some 200,000 clones, 65% to 90% of which are singletons. The sequenced sample consisted of peripheral blood. These receptor sequences come from a woman in her sixties or seventies with COVID-19, enrolled during active disease.

The chain carries TRBV11-3 and TRBJ2-5; 14 bases map to TRBD2. CDR3 length: 13 amino acids. V was clipped by 5 bases and J by 9 bases; unmatched bases: 2. The germline V gene has CDR1 SGHNT and CDR2 YENEEA. The chain's CDR3 is CASSKTSGRAQYF. In nucleotides, the CDR3 is TGTGCCAGCAGCAAGACTAGCGGGAGGGCCCAGTACTTC.

In its sample, this clone was seen a few times. The genes are TRBV6-2 or TRBV6-3 and TRBJ1-5; D is undetermined. CDR1 is MNHEY, CDR2 SVGEGT, per germline. This CDR3 spans 15 amino acids. With 4 bases removed from V and 1 base from J, the gap between germline ends came to 11 bases. CDR3 region: CASSFNPGSNQPQHF. For the CDR3, the DNA is TGTGCCAGCAGTTTCAACCCAGGAAGCAATCAGCCCCAGCATTTT.

This clone came up a few times. The chain is built from TRBV18 and TRBJ1-5; 9 bases are a match to TRBD1. CDR3 size: 17 residues. V lost 5 bases to trimming and J lost 1 base; unmatched junction nucleotides: 9. CDR1 and CDR2 (germline): KGHSH, LQKENI. CDR3: CASSGGQGRGSNQPQHF. In DNA form, the CDR3 reads TGTGCCAGCTCAGGCGGACAGGGGCGAGGGAGCAATCAGCCCCAGCATTTT.

The chain employs TRBV21-1 and TRBJ2-5; the DNA was not used to check the table's D call, TRBD1. TRBV21-1 is tagged as a pseudogene. The CDR3 runs to 15 residues. In nucleotides, the CDR3 is TGTGCCAGCACCCGGGACAGCAAAATCCAAGAGACCCAGTACTTC. It is translated as CASTRDSKIQETQYF.

The rearrangement joins TRBV13 to TRBJ2-1; D call uncertain. The length of the CDR3 is 15 residues. The V end was cut by 0 bases, the J end by 4 bases, with 10 bases between. Germline CDR1 is PRHDT and CDR2 is FYEKMQ (reference sequence). The CDR3 DNA sequence: TGTGCCAGCAGCTTAGGGCCAGGTCATTACAATGAGCAGTTCTTC. The encoded protein is CASSLGPGHYNEQFF.

This clone appeared once. V is TRBV7-9 and J is TRBJ1-1, with 9 bases lining up with TRBD1. Per the germline V gene, CDR1 is SEHNR and CDR2 is FQNEAQ (reference sequence). The junction had 10 bases not matched to a gene; V was cut back by 5 bases and J by 6 bases. CDR3 size: 15 residues. For the CDR3, the DNA is TGTGCCAGCAGCCATCTACAGGGGGCTGGCGCTGAAGCTTTCTTT. Its translation is CASSHLQGAGAEAFF.

J is TRBJ2-1 and V is TRBV24-1; 9 bases are shared with TRBD1. The CDR3 runs 16 residues. V shed 3 bases and J 8 bases; nucleotides not matched to a gene: 10. Germline CDR1 KGHDR, CDR2 SFDVKD. CDR3 in amino acids: CATSDGGQGVGDEQFF. CDR3 sequence (DNA): TGTGCCACCAGTGATGGGGGACAGGGTGTAGGAGATGAGCAGTTCTTC.

This clone has only one observation. The chain links TRBV11-2 to TRBJ2-1, with 8 positions matching TRBD2. V was pared by 1 base and J by 4 bases, with 3 bases of the junction left unmatched. This CDR3 spans 15 amino acids. The germline V gene has CDR1 SGHAT and CDR2 FQNNGV. The CDR3, as DNA: TGTGCCAGCAGCTTAGTAGCGGGGATATACAATGAGCAGTTCTTC. It is translated as CASSLVAGIYNEQFF.

The chain combines TRBV18 with TRBJ1-3; D is possibly TRBD1 (5 bases). Trimming removed 6 bases at V and 4 bases at J, with 10 bases between. The CDR3 sequence is 13 residues long. Germline V gene lookup returns CDR1 KGHSH and CDR2 LQKENI. CDR3 DNA sequence: TGTGCCAGCTCTCCGACAGAAGGAAACACCATATATTTT. As protein: CASSPTEGNTIYF.

This chain uses TRBV18 with TRBJ1-1; D is perhaps TRBD1 (6 bases). CDR1 and CDR2 (germline): KGHSH, LQKENI. The CDR3 spans 17 residues. With 5 bases removed from V and 1 base from J, the gap between germline ends came to 20 bases. DNA of the CDR3: TGTGCCAGCTCAGGAAGAGCAGGGTTAGGGGGGAACACTGAAGCTTTCTTT. It translates to CASSGRAGLGGNTEAFF.

On this clone: The same CDR3 can be traced to other DNA sequences in this sample. V and J are TRBV19 and TRBJ1-3; the D gene is possibly TRBD1 (6 bases). The CDR3 spans 15 residues. The germline CDR1 and CDR2 sequences are LNHDA and SQIVND (reference sequence). The V end lost 6 bases, the J end lost 0 bases, and 12 bases lay between the germline ends. DNA of the CDR3: TGTGCCAGTAGCAACGGACAGCTCTCTGGAAACACCATATATTTT. This sequence encodes CASSNGQLSGNTIYF.

The CDR3 coding sequence is TGTGCCAGCAGCCGAGACCCCGGGTTTGAAGCTTTCTTT. Translating it yields CASSRDPGFEAFF. The gene calls are TRBV14 and TRBJ1-1; no clear D. This CDR3 region has 13 residues. CDR1 SGHDN and CDR2 FVKESK come from the germline V gene. Deletions cut 4 bases from V and 7 bases from J, with 13 bases between. Looking up the rest from reference TRBV14 and TRBJ1-1 gives the full variable domain: EAGVTQFPSHSVIEKGQTVTLRCDPISGHDNLYWYRRVMGKEIKFLLHFVKESKQDESGMPNNRFLAERTGGTYSTLKVQPAELEDSGVYFCASSRDPGFEAFFGQGTRLTVV.

V is TRBV19 and J is TRBJ1-1, with D unresolved. With 1 base removed from V and 1 base from J, the gap between germline ends came to 4 bases. The germline V gene encodes CDR1 LNHDA and CDR2 SQIVND (reference sequence). CDR3 length: 13 amino acids. DNA for the CDR3: TGTGCCAGTAGTATAGTCCAGAACACTGAAGCTTTCTTT. It yields the protein CASSIVQNTEAFF.

This clone was counted a few times. This chain links TRBV5-6 with TRBJ1-2, with 7 nucleotides matching TRBD1. Trimming cost V 1 base and J 7 bases; bases outside gene matches: 10. CDR3 length: 15 residues. The germline V gene encodes CDR1 SGHDT and CDR2 YYEEEE. The CDR3 region is CASSLRMTGSRGYTF. DNA for the CDR3: TGTGCCAGCAGCTTGCGAATGACAGGGTCGCGTGGCTACACCTTC.

This chain joins TRBV9 and TRBJ1-3; D may be TRBD1 (5 bases). The V gene lost 3 bases and the J gene lost 4 bases, with 17 bases spanning the gap. The CDR3 covers 16 residues. Germline-derived CDR1 and CDR2 are SGDLS and YYNGEE. The CDR3 DNA is TGTGCCAGCAGCGACCAGATAGGGGCCTTCGGAAACACCATATATTTT. This translates into CASSDQIGAFGNTIYF. Full variable domain (missing parts from reference TRBV9 and TRBJ1-3): DSGVTQTPKHLITATGQRVTLRCSPRSGDLSVYWYQQSLDQGLQFLIQYYNGEERAKGNILERFSAQQFPDLHSELNLSSLELGDSALYFCASSDQIGAFGNTIYFGEGSWLTVV.

This rearrangement joins TRBV15 to TRBJ1-2; D perhaps matches TRBD1 (5 bases). Per the germline V gene, CDR1 is LNHNV and CDR2 is YYDKDF (reference sequence). V lost 0 bases to trimming and J lost 8 bases, with 13 bases between them. The CDR3 consists of 14 residues. CDR3 region: CATSRDRGDGGYTF. The CDR3 nucleotides are TGTGCCACCAGCAGAGATAGGGGTGATGGGGGCTACACCTTC.

This chain joins TRBV3-1 (or the pseudogene TRBV3-2) and TRBJ2-1; 7 positions agree with TRBD2. In germline, CDR1 is LGHDT, CDR2 YNNKEL (reference sequence). J lost 8 bases, V lost 3 bases, and 10 bases had no gene match. The CDR3 is 15 residues long. For the CDR3, the DNA is TGTGCCAGCAGCCACCCTAGCGGACCGGGGGATGAGCAGTTCTTC. It is translated as CASSHPSGPGDEQFF.

The chain couples TRBV30 to TRBJ2-7, with 8 bases matching TRBD1. The junction had 10 bases not matched to a gene; V was cut back by 3 bases and J by 3 bases. The CDR3 consists of 15 residues. In germline, CDR1 is GTSNPN, CDR2 SVGIG (reference sequence). This chain's CDR3 is CAWRPLRTGNYEQYF. As DNA, the CDR3 is TGTGCCTGGAGACCTCTACGGACAGGGAACTACGAGCAGTACTTC.

CDR3 bases: TGCGCCAGCAGCTTGGCGATGGGGGGCACTGAAGCTTTCTTT. This translates into CASSLAMGGTEAFF. The chain links TRBV5-1 to TRBJ1-1; weak D call: TRBD1 (5 bases). Looked up from germline, CDR1 is SGHRS and CDR2 is YFSETQ. This CDR3 region has 14 residues. The ends were cut back, 0 bases at V and 4 bases at J, with 10 bases in the middle.

The chain has TRBV29-1 and TRBJ2-3; D is possibly TRBD2 (6 bases). The CDR3 has 15 amino acids. CDR1 and CDR2 (germline): SQVTM, ANQGSEA. V gave up 8 bases and J gave up 0 bases, with 18 bases separating them. The CDR3 DNA follows: TGCAGCTTCAAAGGCCCGGGGGTGAGCACAGATACGCAGTATTTT. Protein: CSFKGPGVSTDTQYF.

This sequence joins TRBV5-5 and TRBJ2-1; 7 bases are shared with TRBD2. Trimming at V came to 1 base and at J to 4 bases, leaving 2 bases not matched to a gene. Germline loops: CDR1 SGHKS, CDR2 YYEKEE (reference sequence). The CDR3 covers 14 residues. The CDR3 is CASSLLAEYNEQFF. The CDR3 coding sequence is TGTGCCAGCAGCTTGCTAGCGGAATACAATGAGCAGTTCTTC.

The chain carries TRBV2 and TRBJ2-5; 8 nucleotides line up with TRBD1. J lost 3 bases, V lost 4 bases, and 4 bases had no gene match. Per the germline V gene, CDR1 is SNHLY and CDR2 is FYNNEI. The CDR3 contains 14 residues. The CDR3 DNA is TGTGCCAGCAGTGTGGCGGACAGGGAAGAGACCCAGTACTTC. This translates into CASSVADREETQYF.